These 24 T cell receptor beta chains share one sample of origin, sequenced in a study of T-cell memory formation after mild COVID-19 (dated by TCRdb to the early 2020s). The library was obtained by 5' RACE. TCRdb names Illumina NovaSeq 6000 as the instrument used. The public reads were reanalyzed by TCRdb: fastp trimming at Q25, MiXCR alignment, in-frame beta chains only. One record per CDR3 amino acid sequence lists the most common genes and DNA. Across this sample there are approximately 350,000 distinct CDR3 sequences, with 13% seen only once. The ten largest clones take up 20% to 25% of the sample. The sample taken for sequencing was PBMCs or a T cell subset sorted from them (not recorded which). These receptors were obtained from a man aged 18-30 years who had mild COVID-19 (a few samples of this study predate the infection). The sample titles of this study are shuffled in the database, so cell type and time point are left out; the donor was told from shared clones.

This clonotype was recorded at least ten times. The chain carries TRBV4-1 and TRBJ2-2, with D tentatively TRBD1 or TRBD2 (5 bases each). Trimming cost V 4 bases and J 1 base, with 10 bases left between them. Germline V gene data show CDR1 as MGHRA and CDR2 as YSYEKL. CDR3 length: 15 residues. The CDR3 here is CASSLRGGNTGELFF. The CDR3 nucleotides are TGCGCCAGCAGCCTGCGTGGGGGGAACACCGGGGAGCTGTTTTTT.

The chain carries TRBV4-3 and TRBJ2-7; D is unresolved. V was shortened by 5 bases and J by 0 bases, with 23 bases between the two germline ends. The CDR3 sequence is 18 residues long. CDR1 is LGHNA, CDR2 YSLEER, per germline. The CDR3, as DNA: TGCGCCAGCAGCGCGAACGTTATGGGCAGCCCTAGCTCCTACGAGCAGTACTTC. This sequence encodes CASSANVMGSPSSYEQYF.

The CDR3 nucleotides are TGTGCCAGCAGTTATGGGCCTATTTGGGATACGCAGTATTTT. Translating it yields CASSYGPIWDTQYF. The V and J genes are TRBV6-5 and TRBJ2-3, with no clear D. Trimming took off 3 bases at V and 6 bases at J, with 13 bases between the two ends. This CDR3 has 14 residues. The V gene's germline CDR1 is MNHEY and CDR2 SVGAGI.

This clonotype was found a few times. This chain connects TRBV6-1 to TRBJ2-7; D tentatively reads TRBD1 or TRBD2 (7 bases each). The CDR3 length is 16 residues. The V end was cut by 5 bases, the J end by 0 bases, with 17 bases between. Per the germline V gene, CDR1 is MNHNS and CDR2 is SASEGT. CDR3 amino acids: CASSRKTGTISYEQYF. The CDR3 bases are TGTGCCAGCAGTCGTAAGACAGGGACTATCTCCTACGAGCAGTACTTC.

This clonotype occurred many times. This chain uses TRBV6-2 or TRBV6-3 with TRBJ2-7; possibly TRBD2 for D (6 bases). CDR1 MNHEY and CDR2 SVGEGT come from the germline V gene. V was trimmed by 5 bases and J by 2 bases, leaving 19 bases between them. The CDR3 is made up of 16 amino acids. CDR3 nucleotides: TGTGCCAGCAGTACGCACCGGGACTGGAACCCCTACGAGCAGTACGTC. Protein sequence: CASSTHRDWNPYEQYV.

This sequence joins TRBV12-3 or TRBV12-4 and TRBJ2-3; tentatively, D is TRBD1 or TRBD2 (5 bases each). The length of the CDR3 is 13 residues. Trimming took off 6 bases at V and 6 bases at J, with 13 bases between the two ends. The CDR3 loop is CASRRGASDTQYF. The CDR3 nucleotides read TGTGCCAGCAGGCGAGGGGCAAGTGATACGCAGTATTTT.

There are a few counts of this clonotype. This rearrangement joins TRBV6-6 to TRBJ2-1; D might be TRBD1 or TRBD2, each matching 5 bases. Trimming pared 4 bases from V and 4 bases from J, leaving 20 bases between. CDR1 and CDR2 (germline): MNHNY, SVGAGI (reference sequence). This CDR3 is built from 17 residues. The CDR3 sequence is CASSSMGTHSPYNEQFF. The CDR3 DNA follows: TGTGCCAGCAGTTCGATGGGGACGCACTCCCCGTACAATGAGCAGTTCTTC.

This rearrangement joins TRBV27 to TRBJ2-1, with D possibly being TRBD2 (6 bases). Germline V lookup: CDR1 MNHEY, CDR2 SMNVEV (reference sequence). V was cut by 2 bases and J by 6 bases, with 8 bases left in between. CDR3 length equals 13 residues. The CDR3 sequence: CASSLVLANEQFF. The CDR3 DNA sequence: TGTGCCAGCAGTTTAGTACTAGCCAATGAGCAGTTCTTC.

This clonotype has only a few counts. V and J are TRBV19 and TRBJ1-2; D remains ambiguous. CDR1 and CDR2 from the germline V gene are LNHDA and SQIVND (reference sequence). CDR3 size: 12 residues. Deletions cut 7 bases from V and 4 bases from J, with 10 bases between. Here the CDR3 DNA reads TGTGCCAGTAACCCCAACGGCTATGGCTACACCTTC. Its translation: CASNPNGYGYTF.

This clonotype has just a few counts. The DNA for the CDR3 is TGTGCCAGCAGCGAGACAGGGCTGTCTGACACTGAAGCTTTCTTT. It encodes CASSETGLSDTEAFF. The chain carries TRBV5-5 and TRBJ1-1, with 7 bases lining up with TRBD1. After removal of 4 bases from V and 3 bases from J, the junction contained 9 bases not matched to a gene. This CDR3 region has 15 residues. Germline V gene data show CDR1 as SGHKS and CDR2 as YYEKEE (reference sequence).

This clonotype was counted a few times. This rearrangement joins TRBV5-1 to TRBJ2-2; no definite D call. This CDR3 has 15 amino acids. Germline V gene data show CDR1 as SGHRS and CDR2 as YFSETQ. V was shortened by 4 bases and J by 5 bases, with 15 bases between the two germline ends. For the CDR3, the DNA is TGCGCCAGCAGCACGGATCCCGTAGGGACCGGGGAGCTGTTTTTT. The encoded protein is CASSTDPVGTGELFF.

The CDR3 sequence: CSANPAPENIQYF. CDR3 DNA: TGCAGTGCTAACCCAGCCCCCGAAAACATTCAGTACTTC. This rearrangement joins TRBV20-1 to TRBJ2-4; the D is unclear. The CDR3 runs to 13 residues. V was clipped by 4 bases and J by 5 bases, with 12 bases between them. Germline V gene sequence: CDR1 DFQATT, CDR2 SNEGSKA (reference sequence).

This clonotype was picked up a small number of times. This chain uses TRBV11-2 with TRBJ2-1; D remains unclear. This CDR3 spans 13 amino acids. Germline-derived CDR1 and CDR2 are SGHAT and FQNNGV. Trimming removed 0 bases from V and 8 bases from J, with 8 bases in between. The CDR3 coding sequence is TGTGCCAGCAGCTTAGATGTGGGCCATGAGCAGTTCTTC. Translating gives CASSLDVGHEQFF.

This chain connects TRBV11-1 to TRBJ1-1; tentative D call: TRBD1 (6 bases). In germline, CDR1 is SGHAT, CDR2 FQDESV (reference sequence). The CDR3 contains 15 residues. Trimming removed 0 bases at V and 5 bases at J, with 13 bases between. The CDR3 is CASSLAPGVETEAFF. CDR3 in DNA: TGTGCCAGCAGCTTAGCCCCAGGGGTGGAGACTGAAGCTTTCTTT.

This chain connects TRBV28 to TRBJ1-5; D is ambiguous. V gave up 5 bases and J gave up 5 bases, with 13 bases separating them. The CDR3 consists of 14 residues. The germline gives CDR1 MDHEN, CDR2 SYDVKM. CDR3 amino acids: CASSRLEGDQPQHF. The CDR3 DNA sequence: TGTGCCAGCAGTCGCCTAGAGGGAGATCAGCCCCAGCATTTT.

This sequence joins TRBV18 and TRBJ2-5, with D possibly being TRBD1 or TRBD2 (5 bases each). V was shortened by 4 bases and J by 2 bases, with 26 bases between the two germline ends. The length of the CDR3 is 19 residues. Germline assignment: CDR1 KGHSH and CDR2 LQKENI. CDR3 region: CASSRGAQIYTPLQETQYF. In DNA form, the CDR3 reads TGTGCCAGCTCACGAGGGGCCCAAATCTATACTCCTCTACAAGAGACCCAGTACTTC.

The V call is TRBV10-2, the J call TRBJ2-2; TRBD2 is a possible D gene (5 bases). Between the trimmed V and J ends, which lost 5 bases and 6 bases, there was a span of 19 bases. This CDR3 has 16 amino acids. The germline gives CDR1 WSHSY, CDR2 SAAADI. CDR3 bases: TGCGCCAGCAGTCGAGTCGTAGGAGGCCGGGCCGGGGAGCTGTTTTTT. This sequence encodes CASSRVVGGRAGELFF.

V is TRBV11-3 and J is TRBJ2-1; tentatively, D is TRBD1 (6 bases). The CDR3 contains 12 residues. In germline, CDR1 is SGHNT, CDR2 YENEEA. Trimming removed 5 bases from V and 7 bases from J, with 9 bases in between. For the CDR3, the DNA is TGTGCCAGCAGCGGGGACAAGAATGAGCAGTTCTTC. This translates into CASSGDKNEQFF.

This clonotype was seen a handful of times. The CDR3 region has the DNA TGTGCCAGCAGCTACGGGACAGGGAATGAAAAACTGTTTTTT. Translating gives CASSYGTGNEKLFF. V usage is TRBV7-8 and J usage is TRBJ1-4; 9 bases map to TRBD1. V trimming: 4 bases; J trimming: 5 bases; junction bases outside the gene matches: 2. The germline CDR1 and CDR2 sequences are SGHVS and FQNEAQ. This CDR3 contains 14 residues.

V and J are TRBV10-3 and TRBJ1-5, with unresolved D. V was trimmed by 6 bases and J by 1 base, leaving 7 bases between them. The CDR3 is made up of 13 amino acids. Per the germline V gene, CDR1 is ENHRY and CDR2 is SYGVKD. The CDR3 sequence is CAIRDLSNQPQHF. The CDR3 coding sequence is TGTGCCATCAGGGACCTGAGCAATCAGCCCCAGCATTTT.

CDR3 protein: CASSFLQGTEAFF. For the CDR3, the DNA is TGTGCCAGCAGTTTCTTGCAGGGCACTGAAGCTTTCTTT. The rearrangement uses TRBV12-3 or TRBV12-4 and TRBJ1-1; a weak D match, TRBD1 (5 bases). V lost 3 bases, J lost 4 bases, and 9 bases lay in between. CDR3 length: 13 amino acids.

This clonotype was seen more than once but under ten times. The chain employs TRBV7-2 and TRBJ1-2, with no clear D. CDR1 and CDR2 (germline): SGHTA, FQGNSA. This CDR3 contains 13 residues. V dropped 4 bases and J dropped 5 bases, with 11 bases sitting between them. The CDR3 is CASSWTPSYGYTF. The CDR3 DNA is TGTGCCAGCAGCTGGACCCCGAGTTATGGCTACACCTTC. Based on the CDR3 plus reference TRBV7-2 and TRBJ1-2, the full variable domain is GAGVSQSPSNKVTEKGKDVELRCDPISGHTALYWYRQSLGQGLEFLIYFQGNSAPDKSGLPSDRFSAERTGGSVSTLTIQRTQQEDSAVYLCASSWTPSYGYTFGSGTRLTVV.

The CDR3 sequence is CASSQVGTSGFQETQYF. The CDR3 nucleotides read TGCGCCAGCAGCCAAGTGGGGACTAGCGGGTTTCAAGAGACCCAGTACTTC. V gene TRBV4-3 combines with J gene TRBJ2-5, with 12 positions matching TRBD2. Germline loops: CDR1 LGHNA, CDR2 YSLEER. This CDR3 is built from 17 residues. The V gene end was trimmed by 1 base and the J gene end by 2 bases; junction bases not matched to a gene: 5.

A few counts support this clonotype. The CDR3: CASSLTRVNYGYTF. In DNA form, the CDR3 reads TGTGCCAGCAGTTTAACAAGGGTAAACTATGGCTACACCTTC. This chain connects TRBV12-3 or TRBV12-4 to TRBJ1-2; the D is unclear. The length of the CDR3 is 14 residues. The V end was cut by 2 bases, the J end by 2 bases, with 9 bases between.